This passage covers 20 T cell receptor beta chains from one sample sequenced in a study of T cells in Graves' hyperthyroidism and ophthalmopathy. TCR beta CDR3 region amplification was performed from RNA transcripts. With the HTBI primer set, the TCR CDR3 went through a first round of RT-PCR. TCRdb fed the multiplex PCR reads into MiXCR, producing one record per CDR3 protein. The table records about 640,000 distinct CDR3 sequences, 45% of them present only once. Sequencing was performed on peripheral blood or thyroid tissue (not recorded which). Receptors originate from an adult man with Graves' disease, either hyperthyroidism or ophthalmopathy (not recorded which).

Many counts were recorded for this clonotype. The chain is built from TRBV12-3 or TRBV12-4 and TRBJ1-5; no firm D call. The CDR3 is made up of 13 amino acids. Trimming pared 3 bases from V and 3 bases from J, leaving 6 bases between. This chain's CDR3 is CASSFQANQPQHF. CDR3 DNA sequence: TGTGCCAGCAGTTTTCAGGCCAATCAGCCCCAGCATTTT.

This clonotype was counted a few times. V is TRBV29-1 and J is TRBJ2-5, with TRBD1 matching over 7 bases. Unmatched junction bases numbered 10, after V lost 4 bases and J lost 2 bases. Germline V lookup: CDR1 SQVTM, CDR2 ANQGSEA. The CDR3 runs to 15 residues. CDR3 sequence (DNA): TGCAGCGTTGTTTTTAACGACAGGGAGCAAGAGACCCAGTACTTC. Its translation is CSVVFNDREQETQYF.

The V call is TRBV7-9, the J call TRBJ1-5; 7 bases are a match to TRBD1. The CDR3 consists of 16 residues. Germline assignment: CDR1 SEHNR and CDR2 FQNEAQ (reference sequence). The trim removed 3 bases at V and 4 bases at J, leaving 9 bases unmatched. The CDR3 loop reads CASSFDGTELNQPQHF. CDR3 DNA sequence: TGTGCCAGCAGCTTCGACGGGACAGAACTTAATCAGCCCCAGCATTTT.

The J gene is TRBJ1-1, the V gene TRBV14; 7 bases are shared with TRBD1. This CDR3 region has 13 residues. V lost 8 bases, J lost 3 bases, and 6 bases stayed unmatched. Germline CDR1 and CDR2: SGHDN and FVKESK. The CDR3 reads CASSGTAYTEAFF. The CDR3 nucleotides read TGTGCCAGCTCCGGGACAGCCTACACTGAAGCTTTCTTT.

This clonotype was detected only a few times. V gene TRBV20-1 combines with J gene TRBJ2-2; 8 nucleotides agree with TRBD2. The CDR3 is 16 amino acids. Germline CDR1 DFQATT, CDR2 SNEGSKA (reference sequence). Trimming at V came to 0 bases and at J to 7 bases, leaving 10 bases not matched to a gene. The CDR3 sequence is CSARDRGRGDGGELFF. CDR3 nucleotide sequence: TGCAGTGCTAGAGATCGGGGGCGGGGGGACGGCGGGGAGCTGTTTTTT.

This clonotype was seen a handful of times. This rearrangement joins TRBV20-1 to TRBJ1-1, with TRBD1 matching over 8 bases. The CDR3 loop spans 14 amino acids. The germline V gene encodes CDR1 DFQATT and CDR2 SNEGSKA (reference sequence). Unmatched junction bases numbered 7, after V lost 3 bases and J lost 4 bases. The DNA for the CDR3 is TGCAGTGCTAGCTTACCAGGGGGCGGCACTGAAGCTTTCTTT. It is translated as CSASLPGGGTEAFF.

This clonotype has ten or more counts. This chain uses TRBV6-1 with TRBJ1-4; D is unresolved. CDR1 is MNHNS, CDR2 SASEGT, per germline. V was cut by 1 base and J by 8 bases, with 14 bases left in between. This CDR3 has 15 amino acids. In DNA, the CDR3 is TGTGCCAGCAGTGAAGGCTTGGGAGGGAGGGAAAAACTGTTTTTT. It encodes CASSEGLGGREKLFF.

In this sample, this clonotype turned up a few times. Sequence at one end of the junction differs from germline and may be a read error. The genes are TRBV5-1 and TRBJ2-7, with 9 bases lining up with TRBD2. Per germline, CDR1 SGHRS and CDR2 YFSETQ. The CDR3 sequence is 12 residues long. The CDR3 region has the DNA TGCGCCAGCAGCCCACGCGGGGGGGAGCGTCGCTTC. Amino acids: CASSPRGGERRF.

This clonotype was seen a few times. The chain links TRBV7-9 to TRBJ1-2; TRBD1 agrees at 8 bases. Germline V lookup: CDR1 SEHNR, CDR2 FQNEAQ (reference sequence). Trimming took 7 bases from V and 5 from J; bases not matched to a gene: 12. The CDR3 is made up of 15 amino acids. The CDR3 bases are TGTGCCAGCAATGGGAAGTCGGGACAGGCGTATGGCTACACCTTC. It encodes CASNGKSGQAYGYTF.

This clonotype has only a few counts. The chain links TRBV6-5 to TRBJ1-2, with D unresolved. Germline-derived CDR1 and CDR2 are MNHEY and SVGAGI. The CDR3 extends over 12 amino acids. Trimming stripped 6 bases from V and 6 bases from J, with 11 bases between. The CDR3 region is CASSHFGDGYTF. The DNA of the CDR3 is TGTGCCAGCAGCCATTTTGGGGATGGCTACACCTTC.

This clonotype was seen at least ten times. The genes are TRBV19 and TRBJ1-5; the D gene is possibly TRBD1 (5 bases). CDR1 and CDR2 (germline): LNHDA, SQIVND (reference sequence). V was shortened by 3 bases and J by 6 bases, with 18 bases between the two germline ends. This CDR3 has 16 residues. In DNA form, the CDR3 reads TGTGCCAGTAGTATCAGTTCGGGCAGGGAGGGTCAGCCCCAGCATTTT. It translates to CASSISSGREGQPQHF.

On this clonotype itself: A much larger clone differs by one base, so this may be a read error. The V gene is TRBV7-9, the J gene TRBJ1-2; D unclear. This CDR3 contains 16 residues. Germline-derived CDR1 and CDR2 are SEHNR and FQNEAQ (reference sequence). The CDR3 protein is CANSLGPQSSGTGYTF. In DNA form, the CDR3 reads TGTGCCAACAGCTTAGGCCCACAGAGTAGCGGAACTGGCTACACCTTC.

This clonotype was detected many times. The CDR3 coding sequence is TGCAGCGTTTCGGGTTATGAGGCGGGACAGGGTCGATCGGTCCACTTT. Its translation: CSVSGYEAGQGRSVHF. The chain joins TRBV29-1 to TRBJ1-6; 9 bases are shared with TRBD1. The germline CDR1 and CDR2 sequences are SQVTM and ANQGSEA. V lost 5 bases, J lost 17 bases, and 22 bases stayed unmatched. The CDR3 extends over 16 amino acids. Full variable domain (missing parts from reference TRBV29-1 and TRBJ1-6): SAVISQKPSRDICQRGTSLTIQCQVDSQVTMMFWYRQQPGQSLTLIATANQGSEATYESGFVIDKFPISRPNLTFSTLTVSNMSPEDSSIYLCSVSGYEAGQGRSVHFGNGTRLTVT.

The genes are TRBV7-9 and TRBJ2-5; 7 nucleotides line up with TRBD2. V gave up 10 bases and J gave up 3 bases; unmatched junction bases: 11. This CDR3 is 14 amino acids long. In germline, CDR1 is SEHNR, CDR2 FQNEAQ (reference sequence). This CDR3 reads CATKLNAGEETQYF. As DNA, the CDR3 is TGTGCCACCAAGCTTAACGCGGGGGAAGAGACCCAGTACTTC. Drawing the rest from reference TRBV7-9 and TRBJ2-5, the complete variable domain is DTGVSQNPRHKITKRGQNVTFRCDPISEHNRLYWYRQTLGQGPEFLTYFQNEAQLEKSRLLSDRFSAERPKGSFSTLEIQRTEQGDSAMYLCATKLNAGEETQYFGPGTRLLVL.

This clonotype was seen a single time. The CDR3 nucleotides read TGCAGCGTTGACGTGGGGTCTCTGAACACTGAAGCTTTCTTT. This encodes CSVDVGSLNTEAFF. This rearrangement joins TRBV29-1 to TRBJ1-1; D unclear. Trimming shortened V by 3 bases and J by 0 bases, and 11 bases separated the two germline ends. The length of the CDR3 is 14 residues. The germline V gene encodes CDR1 SQVTM and CDR2 ANQGSEA.

This clonotype turned up a few times. V is TRBV20-1 and J is TRBJ1-2; 7 bases match TRBD1. V was pared by 0 bases and J by 7 bases, with 8 bases of the junction left unmatched. The CDR3 extends over 14 amino acids. Germline CDR1 DFQATT, CDR2 SNEGSKA (reference sequence). The CDR3 spells CSARDLKGASGYTF. CDR3 nucleotides: TGCAGTGCTAGAGATCTAAAGGGGGCCAGTGGCTACACCTTC.

Comments on this clonotype: Sequence at one end of the junction differs from germline and may be a read error. This chain connects TRBV5-1 to TRBJ2-3; TRBD2 matches at 7 bases. The CDR3 extends over 14 amino acids. Germline-derived CDR1 and CDR2 are SGHRS and YFSETQ. The CDR3 sequence: CASSLGGITDTQYF. The DNA of the CDR3 is TGTGCCAGCAGCTTGGGGGGGATCACAGATACGCAGTATTTT.

This clonotype appeared once. V gene TRBV29-1 combines with J gene TRBJ1-2; D gene uncertain. Germline lookup yields CDR1 SQVTM and CDR2 ANQGSEA. V gave up 6 bases and J gave up 4 bases, with 21 bases separating them. The CDR3 contains 15 residues. This CDR3 reads CSVPSDGISTYGYTF. In DNA, the CDR3 is TGCAGCGTCCCATCGGACGGAATTTCTACCTATGGCTACACCTTC.

The chain is built from TRBV19 and TRBJ1-5; a possible D gene is TRBD1 (6 bases). This CDR3 has 17 amino acids. The germline V gene encodes CDR1 LNHDA and CDR2 SQIVND (reference sequence). V was clipped by 5 bases and J by 0 bases, with 17 bases between them. The CDR3 sequence is CASSAIQGLYSNQPQHF. In nucleotides, the CDR3 is TGTGCCAGTAGTGCAATACAGGGCCTATATAGCAATCAGCCCCAGCATTTT.

V gene TRBV20-1 combines with J gene TRBJ1-3; the D gene is possibly TRBD1 (5 bases). The CDR3 spans 15 residues. The V gene lost 3 bases and the J gene lost 2 bases, with 14 bases spanning the gap. Per germline, CDR1 DFQATT and CDR2 SNEGSKA (reference sequence). CDR3 region: CSARADGGAGNTIYF. The DNA for the CDR3 is TGCAGTGCTAGGGCGGACGGGGGAGCTGGAAACACCATATATTTT.